Given below is one TCR beta chain in context. Its antigen is still unknown. The sample holds no much larger clone one base away, and base qualities are not on file. These data come from a study of blood T cells in healthy people across ages (dated by TCRdb to about 2015). In the study overall: In model experiments, template switching captured roughly one uniquely barcoded TCR beta cDNA molecule for every two T cells. Age-related changes in TCR beta repertoire diversity were measured in the study by deep sequencing normalized with unique cDNA molecular identifiers. The donors were split into four age groups: young (average around 15 years), middle-aged (nearly 40), aged (approximately 59) and long-lived (over 75). The study analyzed two additional independent replicas of 1 million unique cDNA reads from the same blood draw for two donors, one aged 18 to 30 and one aged 80 or older.

Beyond this particular receptor, the publication reports: Estimates of total diversity based on one million sequenced T cells were regarded as lower bounds and as underestimates. Observed TCR beta diversity per million T cells fell roughly linearly with age, and a significant reduction was already apparent by age roughly 40. Conclusive comparison of naive and antigen-experienced compartments was prevented by the profiling of bulk unsorted PBMCs. The long-lived group showed more naive CD4+ T cells, fewer expanded clones and increased TCR diversity than the aged group, suggesting age selection. A strong correlation was found between observed TCR beta diversity and the percentage of naive T cells measured by flow cytometry. Donor CMV infection status was unknown, potentially confounding age-related changes in expanded clonotypes.

Libraries were constructed by 5' RACE. Sequencing relied on an Illumina HiSeq 2500. The second PCR ran for about 6 to 11 cycles and used a J-beta primer mix along with a sample-barcoded 5' primer. Each TCR beta cDNA molecule received a unique molecular identifier from a template-switch 5' adaptor carrying 12 random nucleotides. Each sample yielded at least 2.5 million CDR3-containing paired-end reads. First-strand cDNA synthesis was performed from all RNA using the Mint cDNA synthesis kit, with priming by a TRBC-specific oligonucleotide. All cDNA was treated with uracil-DNA glycosylase and then went through a first 18-cycle PCR with the universal primers M1SS and BC2_uni_R. As for how the authors treated the data: Each sample was normalized by randomly selecting 1 million high-quality reads, each carrying a distinct molecular identifier. Instead of being binned into consensus sequences, reads with shared molecular identifiers were discarded. CDR3 identification, clonotype clustering and error correction used MiTCR with a Q25 quality threshold and the strictest error-elimination algorithm. A nonparametric unseen species model using Euler transformation provided a lower-bound estimate of total TCR beta diversity. Starting from the raw public reads, TCRdb applied fastp trimming at Q25, assembled clones with MiXCR and retained in-frame beta chains. Duplicate CDR3 protein sequences are folded into a single record with the most common DNA and genes. These V and J calls derive from TCRdb rather than the authors' analysis. Counted in this sample were some 890,000 distinct CDR3 sequences; about 28% of them appeared once. The top ten constitute roughly a tenth of the sample.

The CDR3 contains 13 residues, cysteine and phenylalanine counted. The DNA shown is the 39-base CDR3, in frame from base 1. Reading the germline V gene (reference sequence) gives CDR1 DFQATT and CDR2 SNEGSKA. After removal of 5 bases from V and 4 bases from J, the junction retains 6 bases not matched to a gene. Systemically healthy Caucasian individuals from Russia, some 38 in total and aged roughly 6 to 100 years, were included as donors. Each donor gave ten milliliters of peripheral blood, drawn into EDTA-treated Vacutainer tubes. Ficoll-Paque density-gradient centrifugation was used to isolate PBMCs, with at least 6.5 million per sample. Trizol reagent was used to extract total RNA from the PBMCs, yielding at least 5.5 micrograms per sample. Naive CD45RAhigh/CD27high T cell percentages were measured by flow cytometry on a PBMC aliquot from every donor. Separately, the same data were catalogued under a study of T cells of mothers and their children. The second study's authors report: Nine systemically healthy Caucasian individuals, comprising three mothers and their six children, were included as donors. cDNA synthesis consumed the entire amount of extracted RNA, loaded at approximately 1.6 ug RNA in each 15 ul reaction. In the second PCR, the M1S primer introduced both the sample barcodes and 2-4 random nucleotides. Over 9 million TCR beta CDR3 reads were obtained for each mother, and some 3.1 million reads were obtained for each child. Thymic selection similarly shapes TCR recombination output in related and unrelated pairs, with minor effect from inherited differences. Normalized repertoire overlap was always found to be slightly, but never significantly, higher in related mother-child pairs than in unrelated mother-child pairs. No persistent microchimeric T cell clones were found, with a detection sensitivity of approximately 110 clones per million clonotypes. The study used deep NGS to compare TCR beta repertoires of mothers and children, seeking features distinguishing related mother-child pairs from unrelated individuals. On average, the children were around 11 +/- 4 years old, while the mothers were approximately 40 +/- 4 years old. After adapter ligation with NEBNext reagents, the libraries were sequenced on Illumina HiSeq 2000 with 100+100 nt paired-end reads. To prevent cross-contamination, the mother and child libraries were prepared a month apart and were sequenced in separate runs. For each donor, somewhere between about 450,000 and 2,000,000 distinct TCR beta clonotypes were identified. Naive TCR beta clonotypes were estimated from low-frequency clonotypes matched to each donor's FACS-determined naive share, without sorting.

The sample consisted of blood. This clonotype was obtained from a woman between 40 and 55 years old in good health. Rearrangement joined TRBV20-1 to TRBJ2-3; 7 bases in the junction line up with TRBD1. The DNA sequence is given as TGCAGTGCTCCCCTCGGGACAGCAGATACGCAGTATTTT. It translates as CSAPLGTADTQYF.